The 27 T cell receptor beta chains below come from one sample, sequenced in a study of T-cell reconstitution after alpha-beta-depleted transplantation in children. Unique molecular identifiers were built into the TCRbeta library. MiXCR, applied by TCRdb to the PCR reads, yields one record per CDR3 protein. In the table there are some 550,000 distinct CDR3 sequences, 15% to 20% of which are singletons. Specimen: PBMCs from the stem cell graft donor, collected from the stem cell graft. Every receptor here comes from a human donor who donated a stem cell graft to a child with acute lymphoblastic leukemia.

Regarding this clonotype: In this CDR3 the conserved last residue, phenylalanine or tryptophan, is missing, so a read error is likely. V is TRBV5-1 and J is TRBJ2-3; D is perhaps TRBD1 or TRBD2 (5 bases each). This CDR3 has 13 amino acids. CDR1 is SGHRS and CDR2 is YFSETQ in the germline V gene. V lost 4 bases and J lost 6, with 12 bases in between. CDR3 in DNA: TGCGCCAGCAGCGAGGGACCGTCGGATACGCAGTATTTG. Amino acid sequence: CASSEGPSDTQYL.

This clonotype was seen at least ten times. The J gene is TRBJ1-1, the V gene TRBV5-1; TRBD1 matches 10 bases. The V and J ends lost 2 bases and 4 bases, in that order; junction bases with no gene match: 2. The CDR3 loop spans 14 amino acids. From germline, CDR1 is SGHRS and CDR2 YFSETQ. CDR3 DNA sequence: TGCGCCAGCAGCTTTAGGGACAGGGGCACTGAAGCTTTCTTT. This encodes CASSFRDRGTEAFF.

This clonotype was counted a few times. The chain couples TRBV4-1 to TRBJ2-7; 7 positions match TRBD1. From germline, CDR1 is MGHRA and CDR2 YSYEKL. V shed 2 bases, J shed 5 bases, and the junction held 9 bases outside the gene matches. The CDR3 extends over 15 amino acids. CDR3 in DNA: TGCGCCAGCAGCCAATGGGGCAGGGGGTTCAACGAGCAGTACTTC. Encoded protein: CASSQWGRGFNEQYF.

The V gene is TRBV20-1, the J gene TRBJ1-1; no firm D call. This CDR3 has 15 residues. Trimming left V 4 bases short and J 0 bases short, with 15 bases between. CDR1 DFQATT and CDR2 SNEGSKA come from the germline V gene (reference sequence). The CDR3 nucleotides are TGCAGTGCTAACTCAAGGCGGCTTTTGAACACTGAAGCTTTCTTT. Its translation: CSANSRRLLNTEAFF.

This clonotype was counted a few times. V usage is TRBV6-4 and J usage is TRBJ1-1; TRBD1 matches 7 bases. Germline CDR1 and CDR2: MRHNA and SNTAGT. This CDR3 contains 14 residues. Trimming took 2 bases from V and 5 from J; bases not matched to a gene: 5. CDR3 bases: TGTGCCAGCAGTGACATCCAGGGGGGGACTGAAGCTTTCTTT. The encoded protein is CASSDIQGGTEAFF.

This clonotype was found a few times. The chain joins TRBV9 to TRBJ2-7, with 7 bases aligning to TRBD2. The CDR3 totals 14 residues. J gave up 7 bases and V 4 bases, and 11 bases lay outside the gene matches. The germline CDR1 and CDR2 sequences are SGDLS and YYNGEE. The CDR3 sequence is CASSPRVSGGEQYF. CDR3 coding DNA: TGTGCCAGCAGCCCCCGGGTTTCGGGGGGAGAGCAGTACTTC.

The rearrangement links TRBV4-1 to TRBJ2-5; the match to TRBD1 covers 7 bases. Germline CDR1 is MGHRA and CDR2 is YSYEKL. CDR3 length: 13 residues. V was clipped by 0 bases and J by 8 bases; unmatched bases: 3. The CDR3 DNA reads TGCGCCAGCAGCCAAGACAGGGGGTTTACCCAGTACTTC. Residues: CASSQDRGFTQYF.

This clonotype was counted many times. The genes are TRBV5-1 and TRBJ2-1; 9 bases match TRBD2. This CDR3 comprises 15 residues. V lost 0 bases and J lost 7; bases outside the gene matches: 5. Germline loops: CDR1 SGHRS, CDR2 YFSETQ. In DNA, the CDR3 is TGCGCCAGCAGCTTGGTCGCGGGAGGGCCAAATGAGCAGTTCTTC. It yields the protein CASSLVAGGPNEQFF.

CDR3 nucleotides: TGTGCCAGCAGCTCAGTCCTAGCGGAGACGCAGTATTTT. Protein sequence: CASSSVLAETQYF. The chain links TRBV5-4 to TRBJ2-3; 7 bases are shared with TRBD2. Germline CDR1 SGHNT, CDR2 YYREEE (reference sequence). The CDR3 totals 13 residues. Trimming removed 3 bases from V and 9 bases from J; junction bases left unmatched: 7.

This chain uses TRBV24-1 with TRBJ1-2, with a weak D call TRBD1 (5 bases). Per the germline V gene, CDR1 is KGHDR and CDR2 is SFDVKD. The CDR3 is 15 amino acids. Trimming removed 3 bases from V and 5 bases from J, with 15 bases in between. CDR3 sequence: CATSDPVRAEYGYTF. In DNA form, the CDR3 reads TGTGCCACCAGTGATCCCGTCAGGGCAGAATATGGCTACACCTTC.

This clonotype has more than one count but fewer than ten. The chain couples TRBV6-2 or TRBV6-3 to TRBJ2-1; 8 nucleotides align to TRBD2. The germline CDR1 and CDR2 sequences are MNHEY and SVGEGT. Trimming took 3 bases from V and 7 from J; bases not matched to a gene: 5. There are 14 residues in the CDR3. In DNA, the CDR3 is TGTGCCAGCAGTTATAGCGGGGTTTATAATGAGCAGTTCTTC. Translating gives CASSYSGVYNEQFF.

This clonotype turned up a few times. The V gene is TRBV5-1, the J gene TRBJ2-1; 9 bases match TRBD1. The CDR3 runs 15 residues. The junction had 6 bases not matched to a gene; V was cut back by 4 bases and J by 4 bases. Germline lookup yields CDR1 SGHRS and CDR2 YFSETQ. CDR3 DNA: TGCGCCAGCAGCCGCCGGACAGGGGATTACAATGAGCAGTTCTTC. Encoded protein: CASSRRTGDYNEQFF.

The chain uses TRBV7-2 and TRBJ2-7; 7 nucleotides align to TRBD2. V lost 1 base and J lost 0; bases outside the gene matches: 9. The germline gives CDR1 SGHTA, CDR2 FQGNSA. The CDR3 contains 17 residues. CDR3 sequence: CASSLGGGAGTSYEQYF. For the CDR3, the DNA is TGTGCCAGCAGCTTAGGAGGCGGAGCGGGAACCTCCTACGAGCAGTACTTC.

The V and J genes are TRBV7-3 and TRBJ2-5; 8 positions agree with TRBD2. Germline V lookup: CDR1 SGHTA, CDR2 FQGTGA. V dropped 11 bases and J dropped 2; count of bases not matched to a gene: 7. The CDR3 extends over 13 amino acids. CDR3 residues: CAGGGWKQETQYF. CDR3 bases: TGTGCCGGCGGGGGGTGGAAACAAGAGACCCAGTACTTC.

This clonotype has just a few counts. The V call is TRBV27, the J call TRBJ1-2, with 7 bases matching TRBD1. Per the germline V gene, CDR1 is MNHEY and CDR2 is SMNVEV (reference sequence). The CDR3 sequence is 15 residues long. V shed 3 bases, J shed 2 bases, and the junction held 6 bases outside the gene matches. The CDR3 loop is CASSFGRGQNYGYTF. DNA of the CDR3: TGTGCCAGCAGTTTCGGCCGGGGACAGAACTATGGCTACACCTTC.

There are a few counts of this clonotype. The chain recombines TRBV9 with TRBJ1-2; D might be TRBD1 (6 bases). Germline V CDR1 and CDR2: SGDLS, YYNGEE. CDR3 length: 12 residues. V gave up 4 bases and J gave up 11 bases, with 15 bases separating them. The CDR3 DNA is TGTGCCAGCAGCCTGGACAGCAAGGAATACACCTTC. It is translated as CASSLDSKEYTF.

This clonotype was observed a handful of times. This sequence joins TRBV14 and TRBJ2-1; D is undetermined. The V end lost 4 bases, the J end lost 7 bases, and 14 bases lay between the germline ends. The CDR3 extends over 14 amino acids. Per germline, CDR1 SGHDN and CDR2 FVKESK. CDR3 DNA sequence: TGTGCCAGCAGCCTGCACCCCTTGGGGAATGAGCAGTTCTTC. Its protein is CASSLHPLGNEQFF.

The genes are TRBV27 and TRBJ2-7; 7 bases are a match to TRBD1. This CDR3 region has 14 residues. The germline V gene has CDR1 MNHEY and CDR2 SMNVEV (reference sequence). The V and J ends lost 4 bases and 4 bases, in that order; junction bases with no gene match: 7. In DNA form, the CDR3 reads TGTGCCAGCAGTTCCTCAGACAGGGTGTACGAGCAGTACTTC. Translating it yields CASSSSDRVYEQYF.

This CDR3 reads CASSFLAGGTETQYF. CDR3 nucleotide sequence: TGTGCCAGCAGCTTCCTAGCGGGAGGGACGGAGACCCAGTACTTC. V gene TRBV7-8 combines with J gene TRBJ2-5; 12 positions match TRBD2. From germline, CDR1 is SGHVS and CDR2 FQNEAQ. The CDR3 runs to 15 residues. V shed 3 bases and J 5 bases; nucleotides not matched to a gene: 4.

On this clonotype itself: At one of its ends the junction is not consistent with the germline gene, which may arise from a read error. The chain employs TRBV6-1 and TRBJ2-3; 11 bases match TRBD2. The CDR3 extends over 14 amino acids. CDR1 and CDR2 from the germline V gene are MNHNS and SASEGT. The CDR3 nucleotides are TGTGCCAGCAATCCACAACCAATACTAGCGGGGGCTAATTTT. This translates into CASNPQPILAGANF.

This clonotype has a handful of counts. V gene TRBV24-1 combines with J gene TRBJ2-1, with D perhaps TRBD1 or TRBD2 (8 bases each). CDR1 is KGHDR and CDR2 is SFDVKD in the germline V gene. This CDR3 contains 15 residues. V was shortened by 9 bases and J by 3 bases, with 17 bases between the two germline ends. For the CDR3, the DNA is TGTGCCACCGCCCCGGGGGGGACAGGCTACAATGAGCAGTTCTTC. As protein: CATAPGGTGYNEQFF.

This clonotype was seen more than once but under ten times. This CDR3 is CASRSRAGELFF. CDR3 nucleotide sequence: TGTGCCAGCAGGTCGAGAGCCGGGGAGCTGTTTTTT. This chain joins TRBV6-5 and TRBJ2-2, with D unresolved. Germline V gene lookup returns CDR1 MNHEY and CDR2 SVGAGI. The V gene lost 6 bases and the J gene lost 6 bases, with 8 bases spanning the gap. The CDR3 spans 12 residues.

This clonotype appeared many times. The V gene is TRBV5-1, the J gene TRBJ2-7; 7 nucleotides align to TRBD2. Germline CDR1 reads SGHRS; CDR2 reads YFSETQ. The J segment lost 5 bases and the V segment lost 2 bases, leaving 10 bases of the junction unmatched. This CDR3 comprises 15 residues. CDR3 residues: CASSFWEGLNHEQYF. CDR3 DNA sequence: TGCGCCAGCAGCTTCTGGGAGGGCCTCAACCACGAGCAGTACTTC. The full variable domain, its missing parts supplied by reference TRBV5-1 and TRBJ2-7, is KAGVTQTPRYLIKTRGQQVTLSCSPISGHRSVSWYQQTPGQGLQFLFEYFSETQRNKGNFPGRFSGRQFSNSRSEMNVSTLELGDSALYLCASSFWEGLNHEQYFGPGTRLTVT.

CDR3 coding DNA: TGTGCCAGCAGTAGGAGGGACTACACAGATACGCAGTATTTT. Protein product: CASSRRDYTDTQYF. The chain is built from TRBV6-1 and TRBJ2-3; 7 bases fit TRBD2. After removal of 5 bases from V and 2 bases from J, the junction contained 4 bases not matched to a gene. Germline assignment: CDR1 MNHNS and CDR2 SASEGT. There are 14 residues in the CDR3.

The V and J genes are TRBV5-1 and TRBJ2-3; D may correspond to TRBD1 or TRBD2 (6 bases each). CDR1 and CDR2 from the germline V gene are SGHRS and YFSETQ. The V gene lost 4 bases and the J gene lost 7 bases, with 22 bases spanning the gap. The CDR3 length is 16 residues. The CDR3 bases are TGCGCCAGCAGCCACTATGGGGGGCCACCCCCATATACGCAGTATTTT. It is translated as CASSHYGGPPPYTQYF.

This clonotype was found a few times. This sequence joins TRBV23-1 and TRBJ2-4; tentatively, D is TRBD2 (5 bases). TRBV23-1 is an ORF, and what it does is uncertain. The CDR3 spans 13 residues. Deletions cut 4 bases from V and 9 bases from J, with 13 bases between. The CDR3 here is CASSLGNHGIQYF. The CDR3 DNA is TGCGCCAGCAGTCTCGGGAATCACGGCATTCAGTACTTC.

This chain links TRBV7-9 with TRBJ2-5; 9 bases map to TRBD1. The germline V gene encodes CDR1 SEHNR and CDR2 FQNEAQ (reference sequence). The CDR3 contains 14 residues. V gave up 7 bases and J gave up 9 bases; unmatched junction bases: 12. CDR3 amino acids: CASTVLGTGYPQYF. CDR3 in DNA: TGTGCCAGCACCGTGCTGGGGACAGGGTACCCCCAGTACTTC.